This T cell receptor (beta chain) was sequenced in a study of T cell changes during pregnancy in multiple sclerosis. The table came from immunoSEQ multiplex PCR; TCRdb's copy has only in-frame clones and leaves some out. This sample yields under 95,000 clones, of which around 93% are seen a single time; around 0.75% belongs to the top ten. This clone was observed once. The ends lost 4 bases at V and 4 bases at J; junction bases unmatched: 20. Germline assignment: CDR1 SGHNT and CDR2 YYREEE (reference sequence). This CDR3 has 19 amino acids. The chain employs TRBV5-4 and TRBJ2-5; TRBD2 matches 9 bases. This sequence was found in a female donor in good health, enrolled as a control in a pregnancy study. Sequenced material: peripheral blood, taken in the second trimester of pregnancy. The CDR3 DNA sequence: TGTGCCAGCAGCCTAGGAGCGGGGGGCCCCCCCCGATCATCAGAGACCCAGTACTTC. It specifies CASSLGAGGPPRSSETQYF. The variable domain in full, with the rest retrieved from reference TRBV5-4 and TRBJ2-5, is ETGVTQSPTHLIKTRGQQVTLRCSSQSGHNTVSWYQQALGQGPQFIFQYYREEENGRGNFPPRFSGLQFPNYSSELNVNALELDDSALYLCASSLGAGGPPRSSETQYFGPGTRLLVL.